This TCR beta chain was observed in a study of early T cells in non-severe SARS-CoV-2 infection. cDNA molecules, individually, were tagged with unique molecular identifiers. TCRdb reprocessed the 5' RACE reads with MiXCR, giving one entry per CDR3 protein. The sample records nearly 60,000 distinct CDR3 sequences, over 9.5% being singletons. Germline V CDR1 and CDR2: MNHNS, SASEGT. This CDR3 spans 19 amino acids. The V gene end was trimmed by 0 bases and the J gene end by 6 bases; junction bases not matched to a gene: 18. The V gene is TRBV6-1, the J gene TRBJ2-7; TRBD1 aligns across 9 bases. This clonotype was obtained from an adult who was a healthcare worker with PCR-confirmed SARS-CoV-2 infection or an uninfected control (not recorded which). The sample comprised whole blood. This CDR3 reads CASSEARDRVMAGVCEQYF. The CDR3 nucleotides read TGTGCCAGCAGTGAAGCGCGGGACAGGGTAATGGCGGGAGTCTGCGAGCAGTACTTC.